These 30 T cell receptor beta chains were all obtained from the same sample, sequenced in a study of blood T cells in healthy people across ages. For the second PCR, which ran for about 6 to 11 cycles, a sample-barcoded 5' primer and a J-beta primer mix were used. From the 5' RACE reads, TCRdb called clonotypes with MiXCR, one entry per CDR3 protein. The repertoire has about 680,000 distinct CDR3 sequences, roughly 50% of them found once; the top ten carry roughly a third. The specimen sequenced was blood. These receptors were collected from a woman aged 55-75 years in good health.

A few counts support this clonotype. This rearrangement joins TRBV10-3 to TRBJ2-2; D unresolved. Trimming cost V 6 bases and J 6 bases, with 8 bases left between them. The CDR3 runs 12 residues. Germline V gives CDR1 ENHRY, CDR2 SYGVKD. The chain's CDR3 is CAIRGPAGELFF. The CDR3 coding sequence is TGTGCCATCAGGGGCCCAGCCGGGGAGCTGTTTTTT.

This clonotype was seen a handful of times. A much more abundant neighbour one base away suggests this may be a read error. This rearrangement joins TRBV7-3 to TRBJ2-5, with 8 bases matching TRBD2. The CDR3 has 16 residues. The trim removed 1 base at V and 2 bases at J, leaving 6 bases unmatched. The germline CDR1 and CDR2 sequences are SGHTA and FQGTGA. The CDR3 sequence is CASSLKAGLGQETQYF. The CDR3 region has the DNA TGTGCCAGCAGCTTAAAAGCGGGACTAGGGCAAGAGACCCAGTACTTC. The full variable domain, with the rest looked up from reference TRBV7-3 and TRBJ2-5, is GAGVSQTPSNKVTEKGKYVELRCDPISGHTALYWYRQSLGQGPEFLIYFQGTGAADDSGLPNDRFFAVRPEGSVSTLKIQRTERGDSAVYLCASSLKAGLGQETQYFGPGTRLLVL.

The chain couples TRBV5-1 to TRBJ2-5, with D perhaps matching TRBD1 or TRBD2 (7 bases each). CDR1 is SGHRS and CDR2 is YFSETQ in the germline V gene. The CDR3 is 13 residues long. V lost 2 bases to trimming and J lost 11 bases, with 16 bases between them. CDR3 loop: CASSFTGEGEQYF. In DNA, the CDR3 is TGCGCCAGCAGCTTCACAGGGGAGGGTGAGCAGTACTTC. Looking up the rest from reference TRBV5-1 and TRBJ2-5 gives the full variable domain: KAGVTQTPRYLIKTRGQQVTLSCSPISGHRSVSWYQQTPGQGLQFLFEYFSETQRNKGNFPGRFSGRQFSNSRSEMNVSTLELGDSALYLCASSFTGEGEQYFGPGTRLLVL.

The chain recombines TRBV7-9 with TRBJ1-5, with TRBD1 matching 9 bases. The ends lost 4 bases at V and 7 bases at J; junction bases unmatched: 8. The CDR3 covers 15 residues. Germline V gene data show CDR1 as SEHNR and CDR2 as FQNEAQ (reference sequence). For the CDR3, the DNA is TGTGCCAGCAGCTCCGGACAGGGGAGGCGGCAGCCCCAGCATTTT. Translated, it gives CASSSGQGRRQPQHF.

The J gene is TRBJ2-7, the V gene TRBV28; the D gene is possibly TRBD1 (6 bases). CDR1 and CDR2 from the germline V gene are MDHEN and SYDVKM. The ends were cut back, 6 bases at V and 1 base at J, with 13 bases in the middle. CDR3 length: 14 residues. CDR3 region: CASRDSGSSYEQYF. In nucleotides, the CDR3 is TGTGCCAGCAGGGACAGCGGTTCTTCCTACGAGCAGTACTTC.

V gene TRBV6-5 combines with J gene TRBJ2-7; D gene uncertain. Germline V gives CDR1 MNHEY, CDR2 SVGAGI. The CDR3 extends over 15 amino acids. The V end lost 6 bases, the J end lost 3 bases, and 18 bases lay between the germline ends. CDR3 coding DNA: TGTGCCAGCAGAGCCCCGAGGTGGGGTCGCTACGAGCAGTACTTC. Translation: CASRAPRWGRYEQYF.

This clonotype has only a few counts. The rearrangement links TRBV20-1 to TRBJ2-3, with 11 bases fitting TRBD2. This CDR3 region has 15 residues. J was trimmed by 3 bases and V by 1 base; bases with no gene match: 3. In germline, CDR1 is DFQATT, CDR2 SNEGSKA (reference sequence). The CDR3 sequence is CSARAPSGGTDTQYF. Written as DNA, the CDR3 is TGCAGTGCTAGAGCCCCTAGCGGGGGGACAGATACGCAGTATTTT.

This clonotype was counted only a few times. V is TRBV7-6 and J is TRBJ2-3; D is uncertain. The CDR3 totals 14 residues. V was cut by 5 bases and J by 6 bases, with 15 bases left in between. CDR1 SGHVS and CDR2 FNYEAQ come from the germline V gene. CDR3 nucleotide sequence: TGTGCCAGCAGCCCGAGCAGTCACGGGGATACGCAGTATTTT. Amino acid sequence: CASSPSSHGDTQYF. Full variable domain (rest looked up from reference TRBV7-6 and TRBJ2-3): GAGVSQSPRYKVTKRGQDVALRCDPISGHVSLYWYRQALGQGPEFLTYFNYEAQQDKSGLPNDRFSAERPEGSISTLTIQRTEQRDSAMYRCASSPSSHGDTQYFGPGTRLTVL.

V gene TRBV9 combines with J gene TRBJ2-7; tentative D call: TRBD2 (6 bases). The CDR3 sequence is 16 residues long. The V gene's germline CDR1 is SGDLS and CDR2 YYNGEE. The V end lost 1 base, the J end lost 2 bases, and 16 bases lay between the germline ends. The CDR3 loop reads CASSVSSRLEPYEQYF. The CDR3 region has the DNA TGTGCCAGCAGCGTAAGTTCCCGACTAGAGCCCTACGAGCAGTACTTC.

The chain joins TRBV3-1 to TRBJ2-5; a weak D match, TRBD2 (6 bases). In germline, CDR1 is LGHDT, CDR2 YNNKEL (reference sequence). V lost 6 bases, J lost 11 bases, and 19 bases lay in between. This CDR3 has 13 amino acids. For the CDR3, the DNA is TGTGCCAGCAGGGGTAGCGGCCTTAAGGAGCAGTACTTC. Its translation: CASRGSGLKEQYF.

The chain links TRBV7-9 to TRBJ2-1; TRBD2 agrees at 7 bases. Germline CDR1 reads SEHNR; CDR2 reads FQNEAQ (reference sequence). The CDR3 runs 12 residues. Trimming took 1 base from V and 12 from J; bases not matched to a gene: 3. The CDR3: CASSLGGGGQFF. The CDR3 bases are TGTGCCAGCAGCTTAGGCGGCGGGGGGCAGTTCTTC.

The chain couples TRBV27 to TRBJ2-7; D is ambiguous. CDR3 length: 14 residues. The V end was cut by 0 bases, the J end by 3 bases, with 9 bases between. Germline assignment: CDR1 MNHEY and CDR2 SMNVEV (reference sequence). The CDR3 loop is CASSLSIGFYEQYF. The CDR3 coding sequence is TGTGCCAGCAGTTTATCGATCGGTTTCTACGAGCAGTACTTC.

A few counts support this clonotype. The chain has TRBV20-1 and TRBJ1-6; TRBD1 matches 7 bases. The V gene's germline CDR1 is DFQATT and CDR2 SNEGSKA (reference sequence). V was clipped by 2 bases and J by 2 bases; unmatched bases: 9. The CDR3 covers 17 residues. The CDR3 nucleotides are TGCAGTGCTAGAATCGTTGGAGGGGGCGCCTATAATTCACCCCTCCACTTT. It codes for CSARIVGGGAYNSPLHF.

The table lists this clonotype with a few counts. J is TRBJ2-7 and V is TRBV20-1; possible D gene TRBD1, 5 bases. The V end lost 3 bases, the J end lost 2 bases, and 11 bases lay between the germline ends. CDR3 length: 13 amino acids. The germline CDR1 and CDR2 sequences are DFQATT and SNEGSKA (reference sequence). The CDR3, as DNA: TGCAGTGCTAGTCAGGGTTGGGCCTACGAGCAGTACTTC. It codes for CSASQGWAYEQYF.

Concerning this clonotype: A read error may explain this, as a much larger clone is one base away. V gene TRBV12-3 or TRBV12-4 combines with J gene TRBJ2-4, with D hard to call. The end of the DNA is better explained by TRBJ2-7, so the J call may be wrong. This CDR3 comprises 11 residues. The CDR3 here is CSSSSLYEQYF. DNA of the CDR3: TGTTCCAGCAGTTCCCTTTACGAGCAGTACTTC.

This sequence joins TRBV29-1 and TRBJ1-2; the D is unclear. Germline assignment: CDR1 SQVTM and CDR2 ANQGSEA. Trimming shortened V by 6 bases and J by 8 bases, and 13 bases separated the two germline ends. There are 11 residues in the CDR3. This CDR3 is CSVDAGLGYTF. In DNA, the CDR3 is TGCAGCGTGGACGCCGGGTTAGGCTACACCTTC.

The chain joins TRBV18 to TRBJ2-3; unclear D gene. V lost 6 bases, J lost 2 bases, and 9 bases lay in between. The CDR3 sequence is 13 residues long. Looked up from germline, CDR1 is KGHSH and CDR2 is LQKENI. CDR3 bases: TGTGCCAGCTCTTCCACCCACACAGATACGCAGTATTTT. The encoded protein is CASSSTHTDTQYF.

This clonotype was seen at least ten times. The chain uses TRBV5-1 and TRBJ1-2; D is uncertain. CDR3 length equals 12 residues. Germline V gene data show CDR1 as SGHRS and CDR2 as YFSETQ. V was trimmed by 0 bases and J by 8 bases, leaving 8 bases between them. CDR3 region: CASSLDQSGYTF. The DNA of the CDR3 is TGCGCCAGCAGCTTGGATCAGAGCGGCTACACCTTC.

V usage is TRBV6-5 and J usage is TRBJ2-5; TRBD2 aligns across 8 bases. V dropped 7 bases and J dropped 11; count of bases not matched to a gene: 12. CDR1 and CDR2 from the germline V gene are MNHEY and SVGAGI. CDR3 length: 13 residues. CDR3 protein: CASKPAGVREQYF. CDR3 in DNA: TGTGCCAGCAAACCAGCGGGAGTGAGAGAGCAGTACTTC.

This clonotype was recorded only once. V and J are TRBV20-1 and TRBJ2-7; 8 bases line up with TRBD2. Losses at the gene ends were 0 bases for V and 0 bases for J; bases not matched to a gene: 4. Germline V lookup: CDR1 DFQATT, CDR2 SNEGSKA (reference sequence). CDR3 length: 15 amino acids. The DNA of the CDR3 is TGCAGTGCTAGAGATACTAGCGGTTACTCCTACGAGCAGTACTTC. Its translation: CSARDTSGYSYEQYF.

V and J are TRBV29-1 and TRBJ2-1, with D maybe TRBD2 (6 bases). Germline CDR1 and CDR2: SQVTM and ANQGSEA. CDR3 length: 15 amino acids. The CDR3 DNA sequence: TGCAGTCTCGGAGGGTCTTCCAACTCCTACAATGAGCAGTTCTTC. This sequence encodes CSLGGSSNSYNEQFF.

This rearrangement joins TRBV20-1 to TRBJ1-1, with unresolved D. The CDR3 sequence is 15 residues long. V lost 3 bases and J lost 0, with 14 bases in between. Germline CDR1 and CDR2: DFQATT and SNEGSKA (reference sequence). The CDR3, as DNA: TGCAGTGCTAGGGGAACACAAGGCTTGAACACTGAAGCTTTCTTT. Amino acids: CSARGTQGLNTEAFF.

With regard to this clonotype: This may be a read error, as it is one base from a much larger clone. The rearrangement joins TRBV29-1 to TRBJ2-1; D is possibly TRBD1 (5 bases). The CDR3 contains 12 residues. The germline V gene encodes CDR1 SQVTM and CDR2 ANQGSEA. Here the CDR3 DNA reads TGCAGGGGGTCCAGGGTGGTCAATGAGCAGTTCTTC. It codes for CRGSRVVNEQFF.

This chain uses TRBV27 with TRBJ2-7, with 7 bases that match TRBD1. In germline, CDR1 is MNHEY, CDR2 SMNVEV (reference sequence). Trimming cost V 4 bases and J 7 bases; bases outside gene matches: 19. This CDR3 has 17 amino acids. CDR3 sequence: CASSSTVRQGRVLEQYF. The DNA for the CDR3 is TGTGCCAGCAGTTCAACTGTCCGACAGGGACGCGTATTAGAGCAGTACTTC.

As concerns this clonotype: The junction differs from germline at one of its ends, possibly a read error. The chain joins TRBV2 to TRBJ1-2, with D perhaps matching TRBD1 (6 bases). Germline V lookup: CDR1 SNHLY, CDR2 FYNNEI. CDR3 size: 15 residues. CDR3 DNA sequence: TGTGCCAGCACACAGGGTCAATCAAGGGGATATGGCTACACCTTT. Translating it yields CASTQGQSRGYGYTF.

This clonotype was counted between two and nine times. The rearrangement links TRBV7-2 to TRBJ1-6; TRBD1 aligns across 7 bases. CDR1 and CDR2 from the germline V gene are SGHTA and FQGNSA. The CDR3 is 15 residues long. The ends lost 1 base at V and 7 bases at J; junction bases unmatched: 4. DNA for the CDR3: TGTGCCAGCAGCTTAGTTCGGGGACAGAATTCACCCCTCCACTTT. Encoded protein: CASSLVRGQNSPLHF. Full variable domain (remainder filled in from reference TRBV7-2 and TRBJ1-6): GAGVSQSPSNKVTEKGKDVELRCDPISGHTALYWYRQSLGQGLEFLIYFQGNSAPDKSGLPSDRFSAERTGGSVSTLTIQRTQQEDSAVYLCASSLVRGQNSPLHFGNGTRLTVT.

This clonotype turned up a few times. The chain has TRBV4-3 and TRBJ2-5; tentatively, D is TRBD1 or TRBD2 (5 bases each). The V end was cut by 1 base, the J end by 3 bases, with 15 bases between. Germline V gives CDR1 LGHNA, CDR2 YSLEER. CDR3 size: 16 residues. The CDR3 here is CASSQGLGTGKETQYF. CDR3 DNA sequence: TGCGCCAGCAGCCAAGGTCTGGGGACCGGGAAAGAGACCCAGTACTTC.

The chain's CDR3 is CASSPGQGAVNEQFF. The CDR3 region has the DNA TGCGCCAGCAGCCCTGGACAGGGGGCGGTGAATGAGCAGTTCTTC. The chain has TRBV5-1 and TRBJ2-1, with 11 bases lining up with TRBD1. The CDR3 consists of 15 residues. With 4 bases clipped from V and 7 bases from J, the junction kept 7 bases outside the gene matches. Looked up from germline, CDR1 is SGHRS and CDR2 is YFSETQ.

This clonotype was counted a single time. The rearrangement joins TRBV5-1 to TRBJ2-3; weak D call: TRBD2 (6 bases). Germline CDR1 reads SGHRS; CDR2 reads YFSETQ. CDR3 length: 16 residues. Trimming cost V 4 bases and J 1 base, with 16 bases left between them. CDR3 coding DNA: TGCGCCAGCAGCCCGGGGGTGCGTCCAGGCACAGATACGCAGTATTTT. Residues: CASSPGVRPGTDTQYF. The full variable domain, rest sourced from reference TRBV5-1 and TRBJ2-3, is KAGVTQTPRYLIKTRGQQVTLSCSPISGHRSVSWYQQTPGQGLQFLFEYFSETQRNKGNFPGRFSGRQFSNSRSEMNVSTLELGDSALYLCASSPGVRPGTDTQYFGPGTRLTVL.

The genes are TRBV4-2 and TRBJ1-2; a possible D gene is TRBD1 (6 bases). The CDR3 is 13 amino acids. CDR1 LGHNA and CDR2 YNFKEQ come from the germline V gene. The V end was cut by 3 bases, the J end by 4 bases, with 9 bases between. DNA for the CDR3: TGTGCCAGCAGCCAGACGGACAGCTATGGCTACACCTTC. This translates into CASSQTDSYGYTF.